These 32 T cell receptor beta chains were sequenced from one sample in a study of identical twins. TCRdb used MiXCR to reprocess the 5' RACE reads, holding one entry per CDR3 protein. The sample lists hundreds of thousands of distinct CDR3 sequences, over 5% occurring once. The sequencing sample was made of naive T cells sorted from blood. Every receptor here comes from a man aged 18-30 years in good health.

This clonotype was detected a few times. In DNA form, the CDR3 reads TGCAGTGCTAGAGATCTAAGGGCCCCGAACTACTCTGGGGCCAACGTCCTGACTTTC. Its translation is CSARDLRAPNYSGANVLTF. This chain joins TRBV20-1 and TRBJ2-6, with D hard to call. Trimming removed 0 bases at V and 0 bases at J, with 18 bases between. The CDR3 contains 19 residues. Germline V gene data show CDR1 as DFQATT and CDR2 as SNEGSKA (reference sequence).

The sample holds a few counts of this clonotype. The chain joins TRBV7-2 to TRBJ2-5, with no clear D. Looked up from germline, CDR1 is SGHTA and CDR2 is FQGNSA. The V and J ends lost 7 bases and 5 bases respectively, with 14 bases between them. The CDR3 spans 13 residues. The CDR3 here is CASTLRAKETQYF. The DNA of the CDR3 is TGTGCCAGCACCCTTAGAGCTAAGGAGACCCAGTACTTC.

This clonotype was picked up a small number of times. The chain joins TRBV19 to TRBJ2-1, with D unresolved. The CDR3 runs 15 residues. Germline CDR1 and CDR2: LNHDA and SQIVND (reference sequence). The V and J ends lost 4 bases and 2 bases respectively, with 12 bases between them. CDR3 loop: CASSKRPSTYNEQFF. In DNA form, the CDR3 reads TGTGCCAGTAGTAAGAGGCCTAGTACCTACAATGAGCAGTTCTTC.

At least ten counts were recorded for this clonotype. The CDR3 DNA sequence: TGCAGTGCTAGACGATCTAGGGGGCACACAGATACGCAGTATTTT. It translates to CSARRSRGHTDTQYF. The chain is built from TRBV20-1 and TRBJ2-3, with TRBD1 matching over 7 bases. This CDR3 has 15 residues. CDR1 DFQATT and CDR2 SNEGSKA come from the germline V gene (reference sequence). J lost 2 bases, V lost 2 bases, and 7 bases had no gene match.

The chain recombines TRBV12-3 or TRBV12-4 with TRBJ2-5; D is possibly TRBD1 or TRBD2 (5 bases each). CDR3 size: 14 residues. The ends were cut back, 3 bases at V and 7 bases at J, with 15 bases in the middle. The CDR3: CASSFGTQAGTQYF. The CDR3 region has the DNA TGTGCCAGCAGTTTCGGGACCCAGGCCGGGACCCAGTACTTC.

The chain uses TRBV30 and TRBJ2-1; D not resolved. Trimming removed 4 bases from V and 9 bases from J, with 10 bases in between. CDR3 size: 11 residues. Germline assignment: CDR1 GTSNPN and CDR2 SVGIG (reference sequence). The CDR3 nucleotides are TGTGCCTGGACTTCTGCGTTTGAGCAGTTCTTC. It encodes CAWTSAFEQFF.

V is TRBV12-3 or TRBV12-4 and J is TRBJ2-7; no reliable D call. V was shortened by 5 bases and J by 4 bases, with 15 bases between the two germline ends. The CDR3 has 14 amino acids. The CDR3 region has the DNA TGTGCCAGCAGTCTCGCTATCGGGTCGTACGAGCAGTACTTC. This encodes CASSLAIGSYEQYF.

The table lists this clonotype with many counts. The chain carries TRBV5-1 and TRBJ2-2, with D perhaps given as TRBD1 or TRBD2 (5 bases each). Germline assignment: CDR1 SGHRS and CDR2 YFSETQ. Trimming pared 3 bases from V and 1 base from J, leaving 10 bases between. The CDR3 spans 15 residues. The CDR3 loop is CASSSGTLNTGELFF. The CDR3 nucleotides are TGCGCCAGCAGCTCCGGGACCCTGAACACCGGGGAGCTGTTTTTT.

In this sample, this clonotype turned up many times. This rearrangement joins TRBV29-1 to TRBJ2-3; D gene ambiguous. V was clipped by 3 bases and J by 0 bases, with 10 bases between them. The CDR3 is 14 amino acids. Per germline, CDR1 SQVTM and CDR2 ANQGSEA. This CDR3 reads CSVEGYPSTDTQYF. The CDR3 DNA reads as TGCAGCGTTGAGGGATATCCTAGCACAGATACGCAGTATTTT.

This clonotype was detected ten times or more. The J gene is TRBJ2-1, the V gene TRBV5-1, with unresolved D. Germline V gene sequence: CDR1 SGHRS, CDR2 YFSETQ. The CDR3 is 16 residues long. Trimming cost V 2 bases and J 0 bases, with 12 bases left between them. The CDR3: CASSFNRRTSYNEQFF. DNA for the CDR3: TGCGCCAGCAGCTTTAACCGAAGAACCTCCTACAATGAGCAGTTCTTC.

In this sample, this clonotype turned up a few times. This chain joins TRBV7-3 and TRBJ2-2; D is uncertain. The CDR3 consists of 15 residues. Germline V CDR1 and CDR2: SGHTA, FQGTGA. The V and J ends lost 5 bases and 0 bases respectively, with 10 bases between them. The CDR3 DNA is TGTGCCAGCAGCAACCGGCCCGCGAACACCGGGGAGCTGTTTTTT. Translation gives CASSNRPANTGELFF.

This clonotype showed up just a few times. V gene TRBV18 combines with J gene TRBJ2-1, with D uncertain. V lost 0 bases and J 3 bases, leaving 6 bases between the germline ends. Looked up from germline, CDR1 is KGHSH and CDR2 is LQKENI. The CDR3 length is 14 residues. The CDR3 spells CASSPPEFYNEQFF. The CDR3 DNA follows: TGTGCCAGCTCACCACCGGAGTTCTACAATGAGCAGTTCTTC.

This clonotype was found many times. The rearrangement joins TRBV6-2 or TRBV6-3 to TRBJ1-2; no clear D. From germline, CDR1 is MNHEY and CDR2 SVGEGT. Trimming pared 0 bases from V and 4 bases from J, leaving 15 bases between. CDR3 length equals 16 residues. The CDR3 loop reads CASSYSNRNGPYGYTF. In DNA form, the CDR3 reads TGTGCCAGCAGTTACTCGAATCGGAACGGGCCCTATGGCTACACCTTC.

This clonotype was detected many times. The CDR3 DNA reads as TGTGCCAGCAGTTTGCGGGCAAGCAATAATTCACCCCTCCACTTT. Protein product: CASSLRASNNSPLHF. This sequence joins TRBV12-3 or TRBV12-4 and TRBJ1-6; no clear D. The V end was cut by 3 bases, the J end by 5 bases, with 11 bases between. The CDR3 is made up of 15 amino acids.

The rearrangement uses TRBV4-2 and TRBJ2-6; D remains ambiguous. V lost 5 bases and J lost 4, with 21 bases in between. The CDR3 has 18 amino acids. Looked up from germline, CDR1 is LGHNA and CDR2 is YNFKEQ. The CDR3 sequence is CASSFEGGSGMGANVLTF. The CDR3 bases are TGTGCCAGCAGCTTCGAAGGTGGTTCGGGTATGGGGGCCAACGTCCTGACTTTC.

The chain combines TRBV6-5 with TRBJ2-1, with D perhaps assigned TRBD1 or TRBD2 (5 bases each). Trimming pared 2 bases from V and 6 bases from J, leaving 8 bases between. CDR1 and CDR2 from the germline V gene are MNHEY and SVGAGI. There are 13 residues in the CDR3. The CDR3 protein is CASSYPGTNEQFF. CDR3 nucleotides: TGTGCCAGCAGTTACCCAGGGACCAATGAGCAGTTCTTC.

This clonotype was seen ten or more times. V usage is TRBV12-3 or TRBV12-4 and J usage is TRBJ2-7; 10 positions match TRBD2. This CDR3 contains 16 residues. Trimming at V came to 1 base and at J to 2 bases, leaving 5 bases not matched to a gene. CDR3 sequence reads: CASSLDGLAGAYEQYF. The CDR3 nucleotides are TGTGCCAGCAGTTTAGATGGGCTAGCGGGAGCCTACGAGCAGTACTTC.

This clonotype appeared many times. The chain couples TRBV4-1 to TRBJ2-1, with D possibly TRBD2 on 5 matching bases. The CDR3 is 20 amino acids. V lost 1 base to trimming and J lost 1 base, with 23 bases between them. Germline V gives CDR1 MGHRA, CDR2 YSYEKL. CDR3 region: CASSQVRTGRLGRSYNEQFF. For the CDR3, the DNA is TGCGCCAGCAGCCAAGTTAGGACTGGAAGGCTAGGAAGGTCCTACAATGAGCAGTTCTTC.

Details on this clonotype: Relative to the germline gene, one junction end is altered; a read error may explain this. The genes are TRBV11-2 and TRBJ2-1; D might be TRBD2 (6 bases). The CDR3 loop spans 12 amino acids. Germline CDR1 SGHAT, CDR2 FQNNGV. CDR3 coding DNA: TGTGCCAGCAGCTTAGTGCGGGGTGAGGAGTTCTTC. This translates into CASSLVRGEEFF.

This clonotype turned up a few times. The CDR3 loop reads CASSQGLARIYEQYV. The CDR3 DNA sequence: TGTGCCAGCAGCCAAGGGTTAGCGAGAATTTACGAGCAGTACGTC. The genes are TRBV14 and TRBJ2-7; tentative D call: TRBD2 (5 bases). V was trimmed by 1 base and J by 4 bases, leaving 14 bases between them. This CDR3 has 15 residues. The germline V gene has CDR1 SGHDN and CDR2 FVKESK.

The sample holds many counts of this clonotype. The J gene is TRBJ2-5, the V gene TRBV5-6, with 8 bases that match TRBD1. Trimming removed 1 base from V and 4 bases from J; junction bases left unmatched: 9. The CDR3 has 16 residues. Germline V lookup: CDR1 SGHDT, CDR2 YYEEEE. The CDR3 is CASSLQQGGYRETQYF. The CDR3 region has the DNA TGTGCCAGCAGCTTGCAACAGGGGGGTTATCGAGAGACCCAGTACTTC.

J is TRBJ1-5 and V is TRBV6-2 or TRBV6-3, with D maybe TRBD1 (5 bases). Between the trimmed V and J ends, which lost 8 bases and 6 bases, there was a span of 11 bases. Germline V CDR1 and CDR2: MNHEY, SVGEGT. This CDR3 comprises 12 residues. The CDR3: CASLGGSQPQHF. The CDR3 DNA is TGTGCCAGCCTTGGGGGTAGTCAGCCCCAGCATTTT.

This clonotype has a handful of counts. The chain uses TRBV27 and TRBJ2-7; tentatively, D is TRBD2 (5 bases). This CDR3 comprises 17 residues. Trimming cost V 2 bases and J 4 bases, with 21 bases left between them. Germline CDR1 and CDR2: MNHEY and SMNVEV (reference sequence). The CDR3: CASSLLTQMAGPYEQYF. CDR3 coding DNA: TGTGCCAGCAGTTTACTGACCCAAATGGCGGGCCCTTACGAGCAGTACTTC.

This clonotype was counted a few times. The chain employs TRBV5-1 and TRBJ2-7, with 10 bases identical to TRBD2. V shed 8 bases, J shed 4 bases, and the junction held 18 bases outside the gene matches. The CDR3 is made up of 17 amino acids. CDR1 and CDR2 from the germline V gene are SGHRS and YFSETQ. CDR3 sequence reads: CARPPAGGPLFVYEQYV. In DNA, the CDR3 is TGCGCCAGGCCACCAGCGGGAGGGCCGTTGTTCGTATACGAGCAGTACGTC.

This chain links TRBV24-1 with TRBJ2-1, with TRBD2 matching 10 bases. CDR1 is KGHDR, CDR2 SFDVKD, per germline. The CDR3 length is 13 residues. J was trimmed by 7 bases and V by 10 bases; bases with no gene match: 6. The CDR3 DNA reads as TGTGCCACAGGGACTAGCGTGCCGAATGAGCAGTTCTTC. This translates into CATGTSVPNEQFF.

This clonotype came up many times. The rearrangement joins TRBV6-6 to TRBJ1-2, with 8 bases fitting TRBD1. This CDR3 is built from 12 residues. Trimming took 2 bases from V and 13 from J; bases not matched to a gene: 6. Germline CDR1 MNHNY, CDR2 SVGAGI (reference sequence). CDR3 region: CASSYGGTGGTF. DNA for the CDR3: TGTGCCAGCAGTTACGGAGGGACAGGCGGCACCTTC.

This clonotype occurred many times. The chain employs TRBV7-9 and TRBJ1-6; tentative D call: TRBD1 (6 bases). Trimming took 3 bases from V and 7 from J, leaving 13 bases between them. From germline, CDR1 is SEHNR and CDR2 FQNEAQ (reference sequence). The CDR3 runs to 15 residues. The CDR3 bases are TGTGCCAGCAGCTTGGCCAGGGGAGGGAATTCACCCCTCCACTTT. Its protein is CASSLARGGNSPLHF. Looking up the rest from reference TRBV7-9 and TRBJ1-6 gives the full variable domain: DTGVSQNPRHKITKRGQNVTFRCDPISEHNRLYWYRQTLGQGPEFLTYFQNEAQLEKSRLLSDRFSAERPKGSFSTLEIQRTEQGDSAMYLCASSLARGGNSPLHFGNGTRLTVT.

This chain uses TRBV10-3 with TRBJ2-6; maybe TRBD1 (6 bases). The CDR3 is 14 residues long. V lost 6 bases, J lost 4 bases, and 10 bases lay in between. Germline CDR1 reads ENHRY; CDR2 reads SYGVKD. The CDR3 DNA follows: TGTGCCATCAGCAGGGGTTCAGGGGCCAACGTCCTGACTTTC. Its protein product is CAISRGSGANVLTF.

This clonotype was detected many times. The chain is built from TRBV24-1 and TRBJ1-5; D remains unclear. With 2 bases removed from V and 1 base from J, the gap between germline ends came to 8 bases. The V gene's germline CDR1 is KGHDR and CDR2 SFDVKD. The CDR3 sequence is 15 residues long. CDR3: CATSDSSYSNQPQHF. The CDR3 DNA follows: TGTGCCACCAGTGATTCCAGCTACAGCAATCAGCCCCAGCATTTT.

Ten or more counts support this clonotype. The rearrangement links TRBV12-3 or TRBV12-4 to TRBJ2-7, with D maybe TRBD1 (6 bases). Between the trimmed V and J ends, which lost 3 bases and 12 bases, there was a span of 15 bases. This CDR3 is 12 amino acids long. CDR3 residues: CASSLGTRRGYF. The CDR3 nucleotides are TGTGCCAGCAGTTTGGGGACCCGCAGGGGGTACTTC.

In DNA, the CDR3 is TGTGCCAGCCCCCGACAGAGATCAATGAACACTGAAGCTTTCTTT. Translating gives CASPRQRSMNTEAFF. This chain connects TRBV25-1 to TRBJ1-1; D is perhaps TRBD1 (5 bases). CDR3 length: 15 residues. The germline V gene has CDR1 MGHDK and CDR2 SYGVNS. The ends were cut back, 8 bases at V and 0 bases at J, with 16 bases in the middle.

This chain uses TRBV9 with TRBJ2-3; a weak D match, TRBD2 (6 bases). The germline V gene encodes CDR1 SGDLS and CDR2 YYNGEE. The CDR3 has 16 amino acids. V lost 0 bases and J 4 bases, leaving 15 bases between the germline ends. The CDR3 DNA is TGTGCCAGCAGCGTAGGGCCGGGAGTTGTGGCAGATACGCAGTATTTT. Amino acids: CASSVGPGVVADTQYF.